This TCR beta chain came from a study of T cell repertoires in cytomegalovirus infection. As for the study in general: CMV infection plus the matching HLA type was flagged by public TCR beta signatures.

CDR3 length equals 12 residues. Germline-derived CDR1 and CDR2 are DFQATT and SNEGSKA (reference sequence). V was trimmed by 6 bases and J by 5 bases, leaving 11 bases between them. Comment on this clonotype: What it binds is unknown.

Study outcomes and limitations: People with CMV and the relevant HLA were identified by cumulative public TCR beta family frequency. What dominated the ex vivo response were HLA-C-restricted CMV-specific TCR beta clonotypes.

TCRdb used MiXCR to reprocess the reads, holding one entry per CDR3 protein. The sample shows approximately 500,000 distinct CDR3 sequences, 30% to 40% of them seen only once. Specimen: cultured PBMCs, collected from culture after CMV antigen stimulation. This clonotype was obtained from a human donor in good health (CMV status not recorded). Some clones in this sample may be carry-over from other donors' samples. The V and J genes are TRBV20-1 and TRBJ2-1; the D gene could be TRBD1 or TRBD2 (5 bases each). For the CDR3, the DNA is TGCAGTGCAATAGAGGGACACAATGAGCAGTTCTTC. This codes for CSAIEGHNEQFF.